The 7 T cell receptor beta chains given below trace back to one sample, sequenced in a study of OX40 agonist ivuxolimab in advanced cancers. Generated by immunoSEQ multiplex PCR, the TCRdb table keeps only in-frame clones and is missing some. Of about 64,000 clones in the sample, 87% were seen once. The sample in question was CD4+ or CD8+ T cells sorted from blood, obtained in a trial of the OX40 agonist ivuxolimab. Source of these receptors: an adult with an advanced solid tumor such as melanoma, head and neck, liver or kidney cancer.

This chain connects TRBV4-2 to TRBJ2-3; 10 bases agree with TRBD2. Trimming took 2 bases from V and 1 from J; bases not matched to a gene: 3. The CDR3 length is 16 residues. Germline CDR1 LGHNA, CDR2 YNFKEQ. CDR3 sequence reads: CASSQLGLAGTDTQYF. Here the CDR3 DNA reads TGTGCCAGCAGCCAACTCGGACTAGCGGGCACAGATACGCAGTATTTT.

Remarks on this clone: Other DNA sequences in the same sample also yield this CDR3. The chain has TRBV27 and TRBJ2-1, with D possibly TRBD2 on 6 matching bases. V was cut by 6 bases and J by 3 bases, with 15 bases left in between. The germline CDR1 and CDR2 sequences are MNHEY and SMNVEV (reference sequence). The CDR3 spans 15 residues. The chain's CDR3 is CASRPGLRIYNEQFF. The CDR3 nucleotides read TGTGCCAGCAGGCCGGGACTCCGAATCTACAATGAGCAGTTCTTC.

V gene TRBV10-3 combines with J gene TRBJ2-5, with TRBD2 as a possible D gene (6 bases). The CDR3 has 14 residues. Trimming took 6 bases from V and 5 from J, leaving 16 bases between them. Germline values: CDR1 ENHRY, CDR2 SYGVKD. In DNA, the CDR3 is TGTGCCATCAGCAGCGGGCCCGCCGGGGAGACCCAGTACTTC. It encodes CAISSGPAGETQYF.

The gene calls are TRBV7-3 and TRBJ2-5, with 7 bases aligning to TRBD2. Trimming cost V 5 bases and J 5 bases; bases outside gene matches: 5. Germline V gives CDR1 SGHTA, CDR2 FQGTGA. This CDR3 region has 13 residues. The CDR3 sequence: CASSTRLAETQYF. CDR3 nucleotide sequence: TGTGCCAGCAGCACACGACTAGCTGAGACCCAGTACTTC.

The V and J genes are TRBV7-8 and TRBJ1-2; no reliable D call. This CDR3 contains 15 residues. V was pared by 7 bases and J by 2 bases, with 17 bases between. Germline V gene lookup returns CDR1 SGHVS and CDR2 FQNEAQ. The CDR3 loop reads CASTVEGRSNYGYTF. The CDR3 DNA follows: TGTGCCAGCACCGTCGAAGGGCGTTCAAACTATGGCTACACCTTC.

The V and J genes are TRBV6-5 and TRBJ2-7, with D perhaps being TRBD1 or TRBD2 (5 bases each). The V and J ends lost 6 bases and 3 bases respectively, with 9 bases between them. The CDR3 totals 12 residues. The germline V gene has CDR1 MNHEY and CDR2 SVGAGI. The CDR3 region is CASRGPLYEQYF. CDR3 bases: TGTGCCAGCAGGGGACCACTCTACGAGCAGTACTTC.

The chain uses TRBV4-1 and TRBJ1-4, with TRBD1 matching 8 bases. With V trimmed by 2 bases and J by 6 bases, 2 bases remained unmatched. Germline V lookup: CDR1 MGHRA, CDR2 YSYEKL. This CDR3 has 14 residues. Here the CDR3 reads CASSQTDRDEKLFF. The DNA of the CDR3 is TGCGCCAGCAGCCAAACGGACAGGGATGAAAAACTGTTTTTT.